The present T cell receptor (beta chain) was sequenced within a study of patients and donors after allogeneic stem cell transplantation. From germline, CDR1 is MNHEY and CDR2 SVGAGI. There are 14 residues in the CDR3. With 2 bases removed from V and 6 bases from J, the gap between germline ends came to 13 bases. One entry per CDR3 protein, called by TCRdb with MiXCR from the RT-PCR reads. The sample holds some 960,000 distinct CDR3 sequences; more than 15% are singletons and the top ten take 5% to 6.5%. This clonotype has just a few counts. Sequencing used blood, either unsorted or a sorted T cell fraction (not recorded which). The TCR sequence derives from a human donor who was either an allogeneic HSCT recipient or a stem cell or donor lymphocyte infusion donor (not recorded which). It is not recorded whose cells these are; they may come from a transplant donor. This chain connects TRBV6-5 to TRBJ2-5; maybe TRBD2 (6 bases). The CDR3 coding sequence is TGTGCCAGCAGTTACCAGGGACTTCCGAAGACCCAGTACTTC. Translated, it gives CASSYQGLPKTQYF.